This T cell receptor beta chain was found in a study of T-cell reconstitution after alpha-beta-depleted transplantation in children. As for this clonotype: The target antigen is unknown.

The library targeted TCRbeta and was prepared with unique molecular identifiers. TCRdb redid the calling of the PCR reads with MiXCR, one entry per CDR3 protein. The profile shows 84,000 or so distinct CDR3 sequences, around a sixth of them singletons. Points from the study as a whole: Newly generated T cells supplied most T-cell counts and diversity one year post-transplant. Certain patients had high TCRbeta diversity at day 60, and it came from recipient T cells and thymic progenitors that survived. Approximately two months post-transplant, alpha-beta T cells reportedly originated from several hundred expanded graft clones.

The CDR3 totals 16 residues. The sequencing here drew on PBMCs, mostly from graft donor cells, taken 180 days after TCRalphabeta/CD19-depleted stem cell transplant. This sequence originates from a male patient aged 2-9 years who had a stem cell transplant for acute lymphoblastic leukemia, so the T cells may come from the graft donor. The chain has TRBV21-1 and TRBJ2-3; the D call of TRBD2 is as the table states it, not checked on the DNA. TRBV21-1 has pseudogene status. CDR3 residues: CASSKKVPGGTDTQYF. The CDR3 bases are TGTGCCAGCAGCAAAAAAGTCCCTGGGGGGACAGACACGCAGTATTTT.